Presented here are 13 T cell receptor beta chains from one specimen sequenced in a study of T cell responses to AZD1222 COVID-19 vaccine (dated by TCRdb to the early 2020s). The time point label, as the study defines it: baseline before first vaccination. The library was made by the immunoSEQ multiplex PCR assay. Imported from immuneACCESS, the table was reduced by TCRdb to in-frame sequences with V and J called. These copies leave out some clones; in studies compared against another copy, an unresolved V gene accounts for under half, and the cause of the remainder is not known. Present in this sample are over 110,000 clones, roughly 91% of which were seen just once. Clones ranked in the top ten supply 4% to 5.5% of the sample. The source material was peripheral blood, sampled on day 0 of AZD1222 vaccination. The receptor set was obtained from an adult in good health.

The genes are TRBV27 and TRBJ1-2; no firm D call. This CDR3 is 15 amino acids long. V was pared by 5 bases and J by 4 bases, with 17 bases between. Per the germline V gene, CDR1 is MNHEY and CDR2 is SMNVEV (reference sequence). The CDR3 region is CASSPGLEEGYGYTF. CDR3 coding DNA: TGTGCCAGCAGTCCGGGCCTCGAAGAGGGCTATGGCTACACCTTC.

This clone was counted once. The rearrangement joins TRBV5-8 to TRBJ2-7, with D maybe TRBD1 (6 bases). V lost 2 bases and J lost 2, with 14 bases in between. Per the germline V gene, CDR1 is SGHTS and CDR2 is YDEGEE. The length of the CDR3 is 15 residues. CDR3 DNA: TGTGCCAGCAGCTTTGGGGGCAGGGCCACCTACGAGCAGTACTTC. It translates to CASSFGGRATYEQYF.

This clone was seen only once. Different DNA sequences within this sample yield the same CDR3. This chain links TRBV20-1 with TRBJ2-1; the D gene could be TRBD1 or TRBD2 (5 bases each). The CDR3 length is 11 residues. Germline values: CDR1 DFQATT, CDR2 SNEGSKA (reference sequence). Trimming took 6 bases from V and 6 from J, leaving 9 bases between them. Written as DNA, the CDR3 is TGCAGTGCCCCGAGGGGCAATGAGCAGTTCTTC. Translated, it gives CSAPRGNEQFF.

This sequence joins TRBV6-2 or TRBV6-3 and TRBJ1-5; D ambiguous. Trimming removed 5 bases from V and 3 bases from J, with 11 bases in between. This CDR3 is 14 amino acids long. Germline CDR1 and CDR2: MNHEY and SVGEGT. For the CDR3, the DNA is TGTGCCAGCAGTCGGTCGGGCAACAATCAGCCCCAGCATTTT. Its translation is CASSRSGNNQPQHF.

The chain recombines TRBV6-1 with TRBJ2-1; 9 bases agree with TRBD2. With 3 bases clipped from V and 10 bases from J, the junction kept 4 bases outside the gene matches. CDR3 size: 13 residues. The germline CDR1 and CDR2 sequences are MNHNS and SASEGT. The DNA of the CDR3 is TGTGCCAGCAGTGAGATTAGCGGGGGAGAGCAGTTCTTC. This encodes CASSEISGGEQFF.

The chain carries TRBV14 and TRBJ1-6; D gene ambiguous. Germline assignment: CDR1 SGHDN and CDR2 FVKESK. This CDR3 has 15 residues. V dropped 1 base and J dropped 6 bases, with 10 bases sitting between them. The chain's CDR3 is CASSQGAGGNSPLHF. CDR3 sequence (DNA): TGTGCCAGCAGCCAAGGTGCCGGAGGTAATTCACCCCTCCACTTT.

Written as DNA, the CDR3 is TGTGCCAGCAGCCAATCTAAGGACAATGAGCAGTTCTTC. It specifies CASSQSKDNEQFF. The chain has TRBV3-1 (or the pseudogene TRBV3-2) and TRBJ2-1; the D is unclear. Germline V gene lookup returns CDR1 LGHDT and CDR2 YNNKEL (reference sequence). Trimming cost V 2 bases and J 5 bases, with 7 bases left between them. The CDR3 has 13 amino acids.

The V and J genes are TRBV19 and TRBJ1-2, with D possibly TRBD1 on 5 matching bases. V was shortened by 5 bases and J by 2 bases, with 12 bases between the two germline ends. The CDR3 is made up of 14 amino acids. Germline V gives CDR1 LNHDA, CDR2 SQIVND (reference sequence). The CDR3 sequence is CASSQATENYGYTF. The DNA of the CDR3 is TGTGCCAGTAGTCAGGCGACAGAGAACTATGGCTACACCTTC.

V and J are TRBV7-2 and TRBJ2-7; a weak D match, TRBD1 (6 bases). Trimming removed 8 bases from V and 1 base from J, with 12 bases in between. This CDR3 is 13 amino acids long. Germline V gene sequence: CDR1 SGHTA, CDR2 FQGNSA. The CDR3 nucleotides read TGTGCCAGCGCTACAGGGAATTCCTACGAGCAGTACTTC. Protein: CASATGNSYEQYF.

In this sample, this clone turned up once. The chain carries TRBV18 and TRBJ1-2; D remains ambiguous. Looked up from germline, CDR1 is KGHSH and CDR2 is LQKENI. The CDR3 spans 17 residues. The ends were cut back, 2 bases at V and 8 bases at J, with 24 bases in the middle. CDR3 protein: CASSPNGRPLGRKGYTF. The CDR3 DNA sequence: TGTGCCAGCTCACCAAACGGTCGGCCGCTCGGGAGAAAAGGCTACACCTTC.

This clone was counted only a few times. CDR3 residues: CSSRTGGHEQYF. The CDR3 coding sequence is TGCAGCTCGAGGACAGGGGGCCACGAGCAGTACTTC. The chain employs TRBV29-1 and TRBJ2-7; TRBD1 aligns across 11 bases. This CDR3 region has 12 residues. Germline V lookup: CDR1 SQVTM, CDR2 ANQGSEA. V shed 8 bases and J 5 bases; nucleotides not matched to a gene: 5.

The genes are TRBV19 and TRBJ1-6, with D maybe TRBD1 (6 bases). This CDR3 contains 14 residues. The V gene lost 7 bases and the J gene lost 10 bases, with 17 bases spanning the gap. The V gene's germline CDR1 is LNHDA and CDR2 SQIVND (reference sequence). CDR3 coding DNA: TGTGCCAGTACCACATTGGGAGGGGGGTCACCCCTCCACTTT. It yields the protein CASTTLGGGSPLHF.

J is TRBJ1-1 and V is TRBV24-1, with a tentative D call TRBD1 (6 bases). With 2 bases removed from V and 7 bases from J, the gap between germline ends came to 10 bases. The CDR3 runs 13 residues. CDR1 is KGHDR and CDR2 is SFDVKD in the germline V gene. CDR3 in amino acids: CATSDSQGIEAFF. The CDR3 coding sequence is TGTGCCACCAGTGATTCGCAGGGGATTGAAGCTTTCTTT.